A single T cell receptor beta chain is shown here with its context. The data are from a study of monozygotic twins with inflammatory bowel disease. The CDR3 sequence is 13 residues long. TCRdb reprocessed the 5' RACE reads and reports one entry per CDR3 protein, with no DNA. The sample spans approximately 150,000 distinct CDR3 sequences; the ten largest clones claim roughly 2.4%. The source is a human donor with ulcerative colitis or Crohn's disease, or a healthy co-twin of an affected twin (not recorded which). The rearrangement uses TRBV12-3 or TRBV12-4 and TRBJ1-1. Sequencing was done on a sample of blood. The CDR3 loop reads CASSLFGNTEAFF.